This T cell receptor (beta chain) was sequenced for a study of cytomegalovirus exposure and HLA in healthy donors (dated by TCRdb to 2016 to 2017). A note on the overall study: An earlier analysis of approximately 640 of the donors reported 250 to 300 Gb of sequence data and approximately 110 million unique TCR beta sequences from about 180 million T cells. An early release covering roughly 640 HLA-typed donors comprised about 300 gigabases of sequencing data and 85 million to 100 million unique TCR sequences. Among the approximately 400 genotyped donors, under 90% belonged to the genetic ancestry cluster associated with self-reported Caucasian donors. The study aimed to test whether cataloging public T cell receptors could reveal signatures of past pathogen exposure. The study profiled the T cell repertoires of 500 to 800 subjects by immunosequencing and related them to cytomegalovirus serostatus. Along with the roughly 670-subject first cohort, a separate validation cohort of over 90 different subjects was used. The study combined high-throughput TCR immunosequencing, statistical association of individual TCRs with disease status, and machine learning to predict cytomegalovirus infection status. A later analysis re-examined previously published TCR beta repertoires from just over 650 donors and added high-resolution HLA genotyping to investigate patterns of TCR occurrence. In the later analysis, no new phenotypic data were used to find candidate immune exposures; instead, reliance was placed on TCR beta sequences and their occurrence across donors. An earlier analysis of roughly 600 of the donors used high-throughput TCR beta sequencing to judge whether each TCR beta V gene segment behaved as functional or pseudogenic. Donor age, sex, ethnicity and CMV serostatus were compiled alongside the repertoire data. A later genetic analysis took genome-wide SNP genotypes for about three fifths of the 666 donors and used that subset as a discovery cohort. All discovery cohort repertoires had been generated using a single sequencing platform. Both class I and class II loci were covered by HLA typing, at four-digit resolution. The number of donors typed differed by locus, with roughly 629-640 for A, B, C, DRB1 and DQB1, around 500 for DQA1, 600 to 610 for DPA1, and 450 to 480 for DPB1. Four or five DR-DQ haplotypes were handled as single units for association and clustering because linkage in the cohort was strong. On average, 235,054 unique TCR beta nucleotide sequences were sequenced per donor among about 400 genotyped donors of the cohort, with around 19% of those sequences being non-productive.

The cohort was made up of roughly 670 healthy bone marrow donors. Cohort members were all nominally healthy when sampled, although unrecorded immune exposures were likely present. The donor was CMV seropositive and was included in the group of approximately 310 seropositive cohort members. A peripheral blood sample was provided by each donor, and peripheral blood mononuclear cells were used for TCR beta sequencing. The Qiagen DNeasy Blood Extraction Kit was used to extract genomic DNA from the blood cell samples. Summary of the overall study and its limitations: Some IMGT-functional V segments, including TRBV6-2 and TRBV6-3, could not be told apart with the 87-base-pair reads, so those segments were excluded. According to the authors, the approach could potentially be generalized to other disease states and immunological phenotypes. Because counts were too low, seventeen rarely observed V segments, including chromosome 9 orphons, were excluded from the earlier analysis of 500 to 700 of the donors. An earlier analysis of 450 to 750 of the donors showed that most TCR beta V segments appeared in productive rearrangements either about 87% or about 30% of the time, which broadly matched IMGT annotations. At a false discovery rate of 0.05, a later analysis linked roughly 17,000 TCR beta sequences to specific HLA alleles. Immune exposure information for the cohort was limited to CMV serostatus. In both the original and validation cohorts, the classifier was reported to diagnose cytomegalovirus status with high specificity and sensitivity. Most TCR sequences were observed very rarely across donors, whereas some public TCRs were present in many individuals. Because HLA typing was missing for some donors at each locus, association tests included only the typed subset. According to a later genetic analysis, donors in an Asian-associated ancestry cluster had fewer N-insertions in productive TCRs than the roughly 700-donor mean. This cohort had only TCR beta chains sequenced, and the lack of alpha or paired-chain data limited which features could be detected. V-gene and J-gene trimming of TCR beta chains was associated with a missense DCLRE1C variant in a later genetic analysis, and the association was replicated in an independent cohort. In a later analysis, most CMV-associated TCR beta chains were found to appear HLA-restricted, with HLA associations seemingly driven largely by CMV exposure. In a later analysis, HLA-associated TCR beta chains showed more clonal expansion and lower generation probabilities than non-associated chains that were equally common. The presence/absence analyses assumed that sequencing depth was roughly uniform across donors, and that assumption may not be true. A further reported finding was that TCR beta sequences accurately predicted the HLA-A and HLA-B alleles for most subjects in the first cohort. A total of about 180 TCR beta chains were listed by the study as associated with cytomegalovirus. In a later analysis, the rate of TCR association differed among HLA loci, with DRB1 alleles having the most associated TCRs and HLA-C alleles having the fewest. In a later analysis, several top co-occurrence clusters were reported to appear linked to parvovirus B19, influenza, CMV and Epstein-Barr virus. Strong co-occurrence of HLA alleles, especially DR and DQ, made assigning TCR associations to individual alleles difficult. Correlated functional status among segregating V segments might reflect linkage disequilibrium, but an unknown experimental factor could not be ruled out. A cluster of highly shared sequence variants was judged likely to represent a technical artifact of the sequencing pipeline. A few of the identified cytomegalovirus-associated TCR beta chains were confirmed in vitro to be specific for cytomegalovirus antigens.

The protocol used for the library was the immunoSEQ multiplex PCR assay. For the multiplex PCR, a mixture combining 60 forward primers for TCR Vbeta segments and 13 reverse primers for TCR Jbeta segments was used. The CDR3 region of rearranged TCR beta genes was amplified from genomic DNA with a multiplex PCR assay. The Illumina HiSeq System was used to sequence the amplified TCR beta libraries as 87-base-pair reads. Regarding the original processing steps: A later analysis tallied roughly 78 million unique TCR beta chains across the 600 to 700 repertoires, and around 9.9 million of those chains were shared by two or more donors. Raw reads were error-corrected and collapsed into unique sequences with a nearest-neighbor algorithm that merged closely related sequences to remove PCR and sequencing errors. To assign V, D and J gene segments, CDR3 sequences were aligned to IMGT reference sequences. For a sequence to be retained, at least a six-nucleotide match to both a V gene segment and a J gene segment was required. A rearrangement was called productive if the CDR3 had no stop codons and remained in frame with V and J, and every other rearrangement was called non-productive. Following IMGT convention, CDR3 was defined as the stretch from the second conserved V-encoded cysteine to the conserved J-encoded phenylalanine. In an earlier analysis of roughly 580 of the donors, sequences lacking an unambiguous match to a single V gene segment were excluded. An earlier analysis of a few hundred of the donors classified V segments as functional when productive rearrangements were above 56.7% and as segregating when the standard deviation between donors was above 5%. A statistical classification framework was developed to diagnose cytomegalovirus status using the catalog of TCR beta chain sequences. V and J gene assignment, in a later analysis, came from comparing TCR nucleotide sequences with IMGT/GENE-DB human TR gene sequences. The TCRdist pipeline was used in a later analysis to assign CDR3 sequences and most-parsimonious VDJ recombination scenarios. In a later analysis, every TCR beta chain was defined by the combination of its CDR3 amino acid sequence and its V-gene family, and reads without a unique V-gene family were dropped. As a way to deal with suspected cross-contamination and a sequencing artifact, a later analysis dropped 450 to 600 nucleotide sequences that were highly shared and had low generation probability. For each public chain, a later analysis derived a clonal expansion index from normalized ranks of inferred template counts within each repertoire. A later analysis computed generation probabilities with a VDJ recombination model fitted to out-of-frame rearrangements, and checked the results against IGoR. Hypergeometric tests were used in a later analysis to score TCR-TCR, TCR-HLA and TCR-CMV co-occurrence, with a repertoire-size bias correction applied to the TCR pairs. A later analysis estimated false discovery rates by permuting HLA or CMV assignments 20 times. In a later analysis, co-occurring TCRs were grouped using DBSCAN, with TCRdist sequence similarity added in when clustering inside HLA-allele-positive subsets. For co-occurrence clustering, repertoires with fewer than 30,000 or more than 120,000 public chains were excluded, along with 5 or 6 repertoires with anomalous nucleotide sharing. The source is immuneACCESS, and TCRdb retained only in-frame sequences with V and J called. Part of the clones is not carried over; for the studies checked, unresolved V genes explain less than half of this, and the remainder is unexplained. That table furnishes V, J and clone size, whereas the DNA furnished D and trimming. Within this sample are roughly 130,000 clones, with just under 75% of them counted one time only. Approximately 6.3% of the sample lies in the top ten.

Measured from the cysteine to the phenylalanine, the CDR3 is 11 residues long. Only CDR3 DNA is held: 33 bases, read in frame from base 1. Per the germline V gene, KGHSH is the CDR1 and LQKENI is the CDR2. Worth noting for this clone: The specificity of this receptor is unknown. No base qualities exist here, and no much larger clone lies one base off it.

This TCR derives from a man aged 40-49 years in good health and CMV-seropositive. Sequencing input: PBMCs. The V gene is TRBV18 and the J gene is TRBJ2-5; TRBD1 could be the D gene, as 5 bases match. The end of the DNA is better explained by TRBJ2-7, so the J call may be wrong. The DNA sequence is TGTGCCAGCTCACCGGACAACGAGCAGTACTTC. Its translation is CASSPDNEQYF.